The entry that follows covers one T cell receptor (beta chain) sequence. Its target is not known. All donors participated as healthy donors of bone marrow. Use of 60 Vbeta and 13 Jbeta primers characterized the PCR. The assay was immunoSEQ multiplex PCR, and TCRdb's table has in-frame clones only and misses some. The sample shows approximately 93,000 clones, roughly 83% of them seen only once. The data were taken from a study of cytomegalovirus exposure and HLA in healthy donors. Whole-study findings and limits: Later on, an analysis tied approximately 17,000 TCR beta sequences to HLA alleles at 0.05 false discovery rate. A later analysis linked a missense DCLRE1C variant to TCR beta V- and J-gene trimming. TCR association rates varied by HLA locus in a later analysis, with DRB1 highest and HLA-C lowest.

The ends were cut back, 10 bases at V and 2 bases at J, with 12 bases in the middle. Per the germline V gene, CDR1 is MNHGY and CDR2 is SVAAGI. The CDR3 sequence is 13 residues long. This TCR was recovered from a male donor in good health and CMV-seropositive. The chain has TRBV6-9 and TRBJ1-5, with D uncertain. Sequencing was done on a sample of PBMCs. The CDR3, as DNA: TGTGCCACCGGGAAGGTTGGCAATCAGCCCCAGCATTTT. This encodes CATGKVGNQPQHF.